The 26 T cell receptor beta chains reported below all come from one sample, sequenced in a study of CXCR3-negative and CXCR3-positive naive CD8 T cells. Libraries of TRB cDNA were made by 5' RACE and carried UMIs. TCRdb reprocessed the 5' RACE reads and stores each CDR3 protein as one record, lacking DNA. In all, the sample yields roughly 26,000 distinct CDR3 sequences. Sequencing was done on a sample of naive CXCR3- CD8+ T cells from blood. Subset reported: CD45RO-CCR7+CD27+CD95- naive CD8+ T cells lacking CXCR3 (TNR3-). The receptors here all came from a human donor in good health. Some clones in this sample may be carry-over from other donors' samples.

This chain uses TRBV7-9 with TRBJ2-2. This CDR3 region has 11 residues. Germline V gene sequence: CDR1 SEHNR, CDR2 FQNEAQ (reference sequence). This CDR3 reads CASSLDLEAFF.

The V gene is TRBV19, the J gene TRBJ2-1; with no DNA, the TCRdb D assignment of TRBD1 cannot be verified. CDR3 length: 15 amino acids. Germline V gene lookup returns CDR1 LNHDA and CDR2 SQIVND (reference sequence). The chain's CDR3 is CASSMGQGQYNEQFF.

The chain has TRBV12-3 or TRBV12-4 and TRBJ2-7. The CDR3 covers 12 residues. The CDR3 spells CARSPGSYEQYF.

The chain combines TRBV4-1 with TRBJ1-5. Germline assignment: CDR1 MGHRA and CDR2 YSYEKL. This CDR3 has 14 residues. This CDR3 is CASSQVGGTEAQHF.

This chain connects TRBV6-5 to TRBJ1-6. Germline V lookup: CDR1 MNHEY, CDR2 SVGAGI. The CDR3 sequence is 14 residues long. The CDR3 is CASSQDFYNSPRHF.

This clonotype is medium-sized (0.01 to 0.1%) by frequency. V and J are TRBV29-1 and TRBJ1-1; the D gene TCRdb calls, TRBD1, cannot be checked with no DNA. CDR1 SQVTM and CDR2 ANQGSEA come from the germline V gene. The CDR3 is 13 residues long. The CDR3 loop is CSVVQGMNTEAFF.

The chain links TRBV5-1 to TRBJ1-1. This CDR3 is built from 16 residues. Germline V gives CDR1 SGHRS, CDR2 YFSETQ. CDR3 amino acids: CASSLDERQPNTEAFF.

Its frequency marks this clonotype as medium-sized. The chain couples TRBV10-2 to TRBJ2-5; TCRdb selects TRBD1, and the lack of DNA leaves this call unchecked. Germline assignment: CDR1 WSHSY and CDR2 SAAADI. The CDR3 is 14 residues long. CDR3: CASPFYRGGETQYF.

The chain couples TRBV28 to TRBJ1-4; the D call of TRBD1 rests on TCRdb alone, since no DNA is present to check it. The CDR3 runs 16 residues. The germline CDR1 and CDR2 sequences are MDHEN and SYDVKM. The CDR3: CASSPISDREDEKLFF. Full variable domain (rest looked up from reference TRBV28 and TRBJ1-4): DVKVTQSSRYLVKRTGEKVFLECVQDMDHENMFWYRQDPGLGLRLIYFSYDVKMKEKGDIPEGYSVSREKKERFSLILESASTNQTSMYLCASSPISDREDEKLFFGSGTQLSVL.

The V and J genes are TRBV12-3 or TRBV12-4 and TRBJ2-1; the TRBD2 assignment by TCRdb is unverifiable without DNA. The length of the CDR3 is 14 residues. CDR3 loop: CASNLAGRYNEQFF.

The V gene is TRBV12-3 or TRBV12-4, the J gene TRBJ2-3; no DNA is available, so the TRBD2 call from TCRdb remains unchecked. This CDR3 is 15 amino acids long. The CDR3 is CASLALAGGPDTQYF.

The V gene is TRBV21-1, the J gene TRBJ2-5; without DNA, the TCRdb call of TRBD1 cannot be checked. TRBV21-1 is a pseudogene. The CDR3 contains 11 residues. CDR3 region: CASSSCETQYF.

The chain is built from TRBV27 and TRBJ1-1; TCRdb gives TRBD1 as the D gene, but with no DNA this cannot be confirmed. The CDR3 runs 15 residues. Germline CDR1 is MNHEY and CDR2 is SMNVEV (reference sequence). The chain's CDR3 is CASSALTGERTEAFF.

The chain recombines TRBV12-3 or TRBV12-4 with TRBJ1-3; the TRBD1 assignment by TCRdb is unverifiable without DNA. The CDR3 runs to 15 residues. The CDR3 sequence: CASTRQAYSGNTIYF.

The V gene is TRBV29-1, the J gene TRBJ2-7; TCRdb's assignment of TRBD1 cannot be checked, as there is no DNA. This CDR3 has 16 residues. From germline, CDR1 is SQVTM and CDR2 ANQGSEA. CDR3 sequence: CSVEIRLGQRLYEQYF.

Judged by frequency, this clonotype is medium-sized. V and J are TRBV28 and TRBJ2-3; TCRdb selects TRBD2, and the lack of DNA leaves this call unchecked. The germline CDR1 and CDR2 sequences are MDHEN and SYDVKM. The CDR3 runs to 14 residues. Here the CDR3 reads CASSYTSGLDTQYF.

The V and J genes are TRBV29-1 and TRBJ2-1; TCRdb reports TRBD1, a call that lacks DNA to check it against. The length of the CDR3 is 11 residues. Germline CDR1 is SQVTM and CDR2 is ANQGSEA. The CDR3 is CSVVGQGEKFF.

V and J are TRBV12-3 or TRBV12-4 and TRBJ2-7; TCRdb's D call of TRBD1 is untestable without DNA. This CDR3 has 12 amino acids. CDR3 protein: CASSRQGWEQYF.

The chain uses TRBV6-5 and TRBJ2-7; lacking DNA, the TRBD1 call made by TCRdb goes unchecked. The CDR3 is made up of 15 amino acids. Germline-derived CDR1 and CDR2 are MNHEY and SVGAGI. The CDR3 sequence is CASSVHGDRQNEQYF.

The chain uses TRBV5-1 and TRBJ2-7; TCRdb designates TRBD1, a call that cannot be tested without DNA. Germline V gene data show CDR1 as SGHRS and CDR2 as YFSETQ. This CDR3 has 15 amino acids. Here the CDR3 reads CASSRGDRELDEQYF.

This chain uses TRBV7-9 with TRBJ2-2; the TCRdb D gene call, TRBD1, has no DNA to confirm it. The germline V gene encodes CDR1 SEHNR and CDR2 FQNEAQ (reference sequence). CDR3 length: 13 residues. This chain's CDR3 is CASSPPGAGELFF.

CDR3 amino acids: CASSPPGPPNTGELFF. The J gene is TRBJ2-2, the V gene TRBV7-9; TCRdb picks TRBD1, but there is no DNA to check that call. The CDR3 extends over 16 amino acids. Germline V gene data show CDR1 as SEHNR and CDR2 as FQNEAQ (reference sequence).

The J gene is TRBJ1-1, the V gene TRBV12-3 or TRBV12-4; TCRdb's D gene call, TRBD1, goes unchecked for lack of DNA. The CDR3 is 13 amino acids. The CDR3: CASSFQGGTEAFF.

The genes are TRBV4-3 and TRBJ2-1. The CDR3 covers 16 residues. Per germline, CDR1 LGHNA and CDR2 YSLEER. CDR3 in amino acids: CASSPEDRSSYNEQFF.

This chain connects TRBV6-6 to TRBJ2-7; TCRdb's assignment of TRBD1 cannot be checked, as there is no DNA. This CDR3 has 12 residues. CDR1 and CDR2 from the germline V gene are MNHNY and SVGAGI (reference sequence). This chain's CDR3 is CASRLDSYEQYF.

J is TRBJ2-5 and V is TRBV7-3; there is no DNA to check the TCRdb D call of TRBD1. CDR3 length equals 14 residues. The germline V gene has CDR1 SGHTA and CDR2 FQGTGA. CDR3 loop: CASSPTGGGETQYF.